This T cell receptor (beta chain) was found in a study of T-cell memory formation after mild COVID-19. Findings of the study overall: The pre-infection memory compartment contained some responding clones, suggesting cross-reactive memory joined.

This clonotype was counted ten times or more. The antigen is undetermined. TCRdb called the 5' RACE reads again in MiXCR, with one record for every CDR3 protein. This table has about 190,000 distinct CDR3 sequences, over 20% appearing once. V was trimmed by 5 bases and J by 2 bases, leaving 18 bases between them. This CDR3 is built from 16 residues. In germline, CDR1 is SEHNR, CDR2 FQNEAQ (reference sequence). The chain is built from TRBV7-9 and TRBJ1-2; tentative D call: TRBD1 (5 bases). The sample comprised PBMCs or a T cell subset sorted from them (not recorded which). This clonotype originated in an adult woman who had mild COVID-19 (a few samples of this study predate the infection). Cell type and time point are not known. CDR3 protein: CASSALPLTDNYGYTF. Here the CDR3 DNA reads TGTGCCAGCAGCGCTCTCCCCCTGACAGACAACTATGGCTACACCTTC.